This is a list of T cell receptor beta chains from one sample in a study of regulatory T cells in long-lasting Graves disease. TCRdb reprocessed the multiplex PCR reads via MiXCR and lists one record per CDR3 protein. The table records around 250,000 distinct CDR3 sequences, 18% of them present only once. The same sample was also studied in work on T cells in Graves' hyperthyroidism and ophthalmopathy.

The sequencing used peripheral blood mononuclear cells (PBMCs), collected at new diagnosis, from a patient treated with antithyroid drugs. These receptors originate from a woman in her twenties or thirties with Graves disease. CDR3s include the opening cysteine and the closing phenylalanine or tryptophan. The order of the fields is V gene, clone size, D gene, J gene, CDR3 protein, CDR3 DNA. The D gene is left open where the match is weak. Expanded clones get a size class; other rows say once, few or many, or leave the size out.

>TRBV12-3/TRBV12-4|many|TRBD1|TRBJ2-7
CASSFRTGSYEQYF
TGTGCCAGCAGTTTCCGGACAGGGTCCTACGAGCAGTACTTC
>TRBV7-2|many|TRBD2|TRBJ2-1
CASSLGLAGSSYNEQFF
TGTGCCAGCAGCTTAGGTCTAGCGGGGAGCTCCTACAATGAGCAGTTCTTC
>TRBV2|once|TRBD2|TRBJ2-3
CASSRTSGVSTDTQYF
TGTGCCAGCAGTCGGACTAGCGGGGTTAGCACAGATACGCAGTATTTT
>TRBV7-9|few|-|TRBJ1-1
CASQKGGEAFF
TGTGCCAGCCAGAAGGGGGGGGAAGCTTTCTTT
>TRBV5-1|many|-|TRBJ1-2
CASSPSEPYSYGYTF
TGCGCCAGCAGCCCTTCGGAACCATACAGCTATGGCTACACCTTC
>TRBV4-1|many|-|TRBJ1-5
CASSQGHDSNQPQHF
TGCGCCAGCAGCCAAGGGCATGATAGCAATCAGCCCCAGCATTTT
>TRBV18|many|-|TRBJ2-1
CASSPSPGLRGNEQFF
TGTGCCAGCTCACCCTCACCAGGACTTAGAGGCAATGAGCAGTTCTTC
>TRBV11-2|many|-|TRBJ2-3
CASSLEWGGGTDTQYF
TGTGCCAGCAGCTTAGAATGGGGCGGGGGCACAGATACGCAGTATTTT
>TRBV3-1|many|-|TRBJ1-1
CASSHLTGTGTEAFF
TGTGCCAGCAGCCACCTGACAGGTACTGGAACTGAAGCTTTCTTT
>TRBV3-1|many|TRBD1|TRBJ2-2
CASSRGTGTGELFF
TGTGCCAGCAGCCGCGGGACAGGGACCGGGGAGCTGTTTTTT
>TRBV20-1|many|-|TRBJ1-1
CSASTGGNTEAFF
TGCAGTGCTTCGACTGGGGGGAACACTGAAGCTTTCTTT
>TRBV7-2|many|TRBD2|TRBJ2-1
CASSGLAGRSYNEQFF
TGTGCCAGCAGCGGACTAGCGGGACGCTCCTACAATGAGCAGTTCTTC
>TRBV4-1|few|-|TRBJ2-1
CASSQVHRTSYNEQFF
TGCGCCAGCAGCCAAGTCCACAGGACGTCCTACAATGAGCAGTTCTTC
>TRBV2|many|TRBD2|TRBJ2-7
CASSDGGTRIYEQYF
TGTGCCAGCAGTGATGGCGGGACTAGGATCTACGAGCAGTACTTC
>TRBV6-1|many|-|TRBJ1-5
CASVVPGNQPQHF
TGTGCCAGCGTTGTTCCAGGGAATCAGCCCCAGCATTTT
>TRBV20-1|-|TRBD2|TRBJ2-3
CSARDWSSGVTNTQYF
TGCAGTGCTAGAGATTGGTCTAGCGGGGTGACAAATACGCAGTATTTT
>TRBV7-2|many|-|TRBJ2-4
CASSFGSANIQYF
TGTGCCAGCAGCTTTGGCAGCGCAAACATTCAGTACTTC
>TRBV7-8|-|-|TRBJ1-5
CASSTGTGTRNQPRHF
TGTGCCAGCAGCACCGGGACGGGTACCCGAAATCAGCCCCGGCATTTT
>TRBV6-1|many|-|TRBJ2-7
CASSEARRVLDEQYF
TGTGCCAGCAGTGAAGCGCGCAGGGTCCTCGACGAGCAGTACTTC
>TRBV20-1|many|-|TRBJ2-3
CSALGRTDTQYF
TGCAGTGCCCTGGGACGGACAGATACGCAGTATTTT
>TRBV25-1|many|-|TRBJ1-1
CASSGPGGSTEAFF
TGTGCCAGCAGTGGACCCGGGGGGTCCACTGAAGCTTTCTTT
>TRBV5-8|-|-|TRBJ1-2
CASSERTPNYGYTF
TGTGCCAGCAGCGAACGGACACCAAACTATGGCTACACCTTC
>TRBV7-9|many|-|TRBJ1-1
CASSSSSSEAFF
TGTGCCAGCAGCTCTTCTAGCTCTGAAGCTTTCTTT
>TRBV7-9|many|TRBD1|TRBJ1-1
CASSLWPGTGGGLGTEAFF
TGTGCCAGCAGCTTGTGGCCTGGGACAGGGGGAGGCTTAGGCACTGAAGCTTTCTTT
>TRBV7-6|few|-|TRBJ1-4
CASSLRAGRNEKLFF
TGTGCCAGCAGCTTAAGGGCCGGGAGGAATGAAAAACTGTTTTTT
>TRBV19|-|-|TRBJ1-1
CASSTGGAGKNTEAFF
TGTGCCAGTAGTACCGGCGGAGCAGGGAAGAACACTGAAGCTTTCTTT
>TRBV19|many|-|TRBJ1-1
CASSMLQAGNTEAFF
TGTGCCAGTAGTATGCTTCAGGCCGGGAACACTGAAGCTTTCTTT
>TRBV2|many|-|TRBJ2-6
CASPEQGPSGANVLTF
TGTGCCAGCCCTGAACAGGGACCCTCTGGGGCCAACGTCCTGACTTTC
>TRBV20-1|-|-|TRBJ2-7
CSGVGGPANEQYF
TGCAGTGGGGTCGGGGGACCCGCTAACGAGCAGTACTTC
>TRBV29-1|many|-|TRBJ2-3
CSAKEGGGADTQYF
TGCAGCGCCAAGGAAGGGGGGGGCGCAGATACGCAGTATTTT
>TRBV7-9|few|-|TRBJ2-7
CASSLNGYEQYF
TGTGCCAGCAGCTTAAACGGCTACGAGCAGTACTTC
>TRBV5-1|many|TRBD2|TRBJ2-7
CASSLPGLRLGEQYF
TGCGCCAGCAGCCTTCCGGGACTAAGGTTGGGGGAGCAGTACTTC
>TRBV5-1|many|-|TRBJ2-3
CASSYGGPSLGAHTQYF
TGCGCCAGCAGCTATGGGGGGCCCAGCCTTGGGGCACATACGCAGTATTTT
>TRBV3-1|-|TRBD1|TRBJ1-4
CASSPRDSEKLFF
TGTGCCAGCAGCCCTAGGGACAGTGAAAAACTGTTTTTT
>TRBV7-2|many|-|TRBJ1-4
CASSLAAGLYEKLFF
TGTGCCAGCAGCTTAGCGGCAGGGTTATATGAAAAACTGTTTTTT
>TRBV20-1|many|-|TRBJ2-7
CSASLGRRVEQYF
TGCAGTGCTAGTTTGGGACGGCGGGTCGAGCAGTACTTC
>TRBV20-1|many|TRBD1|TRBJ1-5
CSARGQGTQPQHF
TGCAGTGCTAGGGGACAGGGTACTCAGCCCCAGCATTTT
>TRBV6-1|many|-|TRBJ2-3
CASSDPRQRSSTDTQYF
TGTGCCAGCAGTGACCCCAGACAGAGATCTAGCACAGATACGCAGTATTTT
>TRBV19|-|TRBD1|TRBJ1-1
CASSPLSTGLSEAFF
TGTGCCAGTAGTCCACTCTCGACAGGGTTATCTGAAGCTTTCTTT
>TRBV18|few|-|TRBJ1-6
CASSPEGGSPLHF
TGTGCCAGCTCACCTGAAGGGGGTTCACCCCTCCACTTT
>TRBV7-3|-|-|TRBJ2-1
CASSLVGGATYEQFF
TGTGCCAGCAGCTTAGTCGGGGGCGCTACCTATGAGCAGTTCTTC
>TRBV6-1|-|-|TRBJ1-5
CASSGGSRGRGSNQPQHF
TGTGCCAGCAGTGGAGGATCAAGGGGTAGGGGCAGTAATCAGCCCCAGCATTTT
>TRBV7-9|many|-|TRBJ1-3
CASSLSGRFGNTIYF
TGTGCCAGCAGCTTAAGTGGGCGATTTGGAAACACCATATATTTT
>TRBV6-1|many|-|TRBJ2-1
CARAKQDAGPEFF
TGTGCCAGAGCAAAACAGGATGCCGGGCCCGAGTTCTTC
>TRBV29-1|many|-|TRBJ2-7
CSVGGDTRGEQYF
TGCAGCGTCGGAGGCGATACAAGAGGCGAGCAGTACTTC
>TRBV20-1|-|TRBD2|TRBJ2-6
CSATQQGTSGGRLSGANVLTF
TGCAGTGCTACCCAACAAGGGACTAGCGGGGGCCGACTCTCTGGGGCCAACGTCCTGACTTTC
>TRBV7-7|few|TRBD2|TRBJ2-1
CASSLELAGVGEQFF
TGTGCTAGCAGCTTGGAGCTAGCGGGGGTGGGTGAGCAGTTCTTC
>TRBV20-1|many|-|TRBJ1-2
CSARLIWKVDYGYTF
TGCAGTGCTAGGCTTATCTGGAAAGTAGACTATGGCTACACCTTC
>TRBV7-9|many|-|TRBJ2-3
CASSSQGQGDTQYF
TGTGCCAGCAGCTCACAGGGTCAAGGAGATACGCAGTATTTT
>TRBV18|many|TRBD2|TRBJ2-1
CASSSGLATNEQFF
TGTGCCAGCTCATCGGGACTAGCGACCAATGAGCAGTTCTTC
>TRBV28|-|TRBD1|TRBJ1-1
CASSSGGFDTEAFF
TGTGCCAGCAGCTCAGGGGGCTTCGACACTGAAGCTTTCTTT